This is a list of T cell receptor beta chains from one sample in a study of human T cells and chemical hapten exposure. Each CDR3 protein gets one entry after TCRdb re-called the RACE reads with MiXCR. The table has 300,000 to 350,000 distinct CDR3 sequences, about 7% seen once. Specimen: whole blood, collected in connection with sensitization to the hapten diphenylcyclopropenone (DPC). The receptors come from a woman aged 18-29 years with alopecia areata. Some clones in this sample may be carry-over from other donors' samples. CDR3s include the opening cysteine and the closing phenylalanine or tryptophan. The D gene is left open where the match is weak. Size is stated for part of the rows, as once, few or many counts, or as a class when the clone is expanded.

J gene: TRBJ2-3
D gene: -
V gene: TRBV27
clone size: few
CDR3 DNA: TGTGCCAGCAGTTTGGCAGGGGAGAGAGATACGCAGTATTTT
CDR3 protein: CASSLAGERDTQYF

J gene: TRBJ1-1
D gene: -
V gene: TRBV20-1
clone size: -
CDR3 DNA: TGCAGTGCCACTCGAGGAGTCACTGAAGCTTTCTTT
CDR3 protein: CSATRGVTEAFF

J gene: TRBJ1-5
D gene: -
V gene: TRBV2
clone size: many
CDR3 DNA: TGTGCCAGCAGTGAAGCCCAGGGGAATCAGCCCCAGCATTTT
CDR3 protein: CASSEAQGNQPQHF

J gene: TRBJ2-7
D gene: -
V gene: TRBV25-1
clone size: many
CDR3 DNA: TGTGCCAGCATTGGGAGGACTGGGTACGAGCAGTACTTC
CDR3 protein: CASIGRTGYEQYF

J gene: TRBJ1-5
D gene: -
V gene: TRBV6-2/TRBV6-3
clone size: many
CDR3 DNA: TGTGCCAGCAGTTACGGGAGCAATCAGCCCCAGCATTTT
CDR3 protein: CASSYGSNQPQHF

J gene: TRBJ1-2
D gene: -
V gene: TRBV28
clone size: -
CDR3 DNA: TGTGCCAGCAGGGCGGATGGCTACACCTTC
CDR3 protein: CASRADGYTF

J gene: TRBJ1-3
D gene: -
V gene: TRBV7-9
clone size: -
CDR3 DNA: TGTGCCAGCAGCTTACCCCCCGGCAGAAGCTCTGGAAACACCATATATTTT
CDR3 protein: CASSLPPGRSSGNTIYF

J gene: TRBJ1-2
D gene: -
V gene: TRBV7-2
clone size: few
CDR3 DNA: TGTGCCAGCAGCCTCAATGAGGGGACAACGGTGTCGGATGGCTACACCTTC
CDR3 protein: CASSLNEGTTVSDGYTF

J gene: TRBJ2-3
D gene: -
V gene: TRBV10-3
clone size: -
CDR3 DNA: TGTGCCATCAGTGAGCGATGGTTAGATACGCAGTATTTT
CDR3 protein: CAISERWLDTQYF

J gene: TRBJ1-2
D gene: TRBD1
V gene: TRBV6-5
clone size: many
CDR3 DNA: TGTGCCAGCAGTAAACCGACAGGGGAAGGCTATGGCTACACCTTC
CDR3 protein: CASSKPTGEGYGYTF

J gene: TRBJ2-5
D gene: -
V gene: TRBV5-1
clone size: few
CDR3 DNA: TGCGCCAGCAGCTTGATGGGACAACTACAAGAGACCCAGTACTTC
CDR3 protein: CASSLMGQLQETQYF

J gene: TRBJ1-4
D gene: -
V gene: TRBV28
clone size: -
CDR3 DNA: TGTGCCACGACAACGACGGAAGTAAAAAATGAAAAACTGTTTTTT
CDR3 protein: CATTTTEVKNEKLFF

J gene: TRBJ1-1
D gene: -
V gene: TRBV12-3/TRBV12-4
clone size: -
CDR3 DNA: -
CDR3 protein: CASVRQGAVGGGTFF

J gene: TRBJ1-1
D gene: -
V gene: TRBV5-1
clone size: few
CDR3 DNA: TGCGCCAGCAGCTTGGGTACAGGGATAAACACTGAAGCTTTCTTT
CDR3 protein: CASSLGTGINTEAFF

J gene: TRBJ2-7
D gene: -
V gene: TRBV4-3
clone size: many
CDR3 DNA: TGCGCCAGCAGCCAAGAGTTCGGGTCCTACGAGCAGTACTTC
CDR3 protein: CASSQEFGSYEQYF

J gene: TRBJ2-7
D gene: -
V gene: TRBV6-6
clone size: many
CDR3 DNA: TGTGCCACCAACGCCGGGTCCATATACGAGCAGTACTTC
CDR3 protein: CATNAGSIYEQYF

J gene: TRBJ2-7
D gene: TRBD2
V gene: TRBV6-5
clone size: few
CDR3 DNA: TGTGCCAGCAGTACCCGCCGGACTAGCGGCACCTACGAGCAGTACTTC
CDR3 protein: CASSTRRTSGTYEQYF

J gene: TRBJ1-5
D gene: -
V gene: TRBV20-1
clone size: few
CDR3 DNA: TGCAGTGCTAGAGATACGGGAGTCAATCAGCCCCAGCATTTT
CDR3 protein: CSARDTGVNQPQHF

J gene: TRBJ2-1
D gene: -
V gene: TRBV2
clone size: few
CDR3 DNA: TGTGCCAGCAGTCTCCTTATACTAGGGGGGAATGAGCAGTTCTTC
CDR3 protein: CASSLLILGGNEQFF

J gene: TRBJ1-1
D gene: -
V gene: TRBV7-9
clone size: many
CDR3 DNA: TGTGCCAGCAGCTTAGAGGGGGGCACTGAAGCTTTCTTT
CDR3 protein: CASSLEGGTEAFF

J gene: TRBJ2-6
D gene: -
V gene: TRBV21-1
clone size: many
CDR3 DNA: TGTGCCAGCAGCAAAGTCGGCAGGCACCAATCTGGGGCCAACGTCCTGACTTTC
CDR3 protein: CASSKVGRHQSGANVLTF

J gene: TRBJ2-7
D gene: -
V gene: TRBV3-1
clone size: -
CDR3 DNA: TGTGCCAGCACCGAACAAAGGGGCTCCTACGAGCAGTACTTC
CDR3 protein: CASTEQRGSYEQYF